Each of the 21 T cell receptor beta chains below was sequenced from the same sample in a study of shared clonotypes between healthy human individuals. Libraries were prepared by immunoSEQ multiplex PCR; TCRdb keeps only in-frame clonotypes and omits some of them. The sample lists a few hundred thousand clones, around 78% occurring once. The material sequenced was PBMCs. Receptors were obtained from a woman in her forties in good health. Some clones in this sample may be carry-over from other donors' samples.

At least ten counts were recorded for this clone. The chain couples TRBV29-1 to TRBJ1-4; 8 nucleotides match TRBD1. In germline, CDR1 is SQVTM, CDR2 ANQGSEA. Trimming took 5 bases from V and 8 from J; bases not matched to a gene: 4. This CDR3 is built from 12 residues. The CDR3 here is CSVNRGGEKLFF. Here the CDR3 DNA reads TGCAGCGTTAACAGGGGGGGAGAAAAACTGTTTTTT.

This chain joins TRBV19 and TRBJ2-7; 11 nucleotides align to TRBD1. Germline V lookup: CDR1 LNHDA, CDR2 SQIVND (reference sequence). Trimming cost V 2 bases and J 2 bases; bases outside gene matches: 5. This CDR3 comprises 16 residues. The CDR3 nucleotides read TGTGCCAGTAGTATATGGTCGGGACAGGGGGCCTACGAGCAGTACTTC. This translates into CASSIWSGQGAYEQYF.

The chain couples TRBV28 to TRBJ2-3; D is possibly TRBD2 (7 bases). CDR3 length equals 14 residues. Germline-derived CDR1 and CDR2 are MDHEN and SYDVKM. The ends were cut back, 6 bases at V and 4 bases at J, with 14 bases in the middle. The DNA for the CDR3 is TGTGCCAGCAGCGCGGGGGCGCTGGCAGATACGCAGTATTTT. Protein: CASSAGALADTQYF.

V usage is TRBV6-5 and J usage is TRBJ2-7; 7 nucleotides match TRBD1. CDR3 length equals 13 residues. V shed 7 bases and J 2 bases; nucleotides not matched to a gene: 5. The germline gives CDR1 MNHEY, CDR2 SVGAGI. CDR3 region: CASKPDRAYEQYF. DNA for the CDR3: TGTGCCAGCAAACCCGACAGGGCCTACGAGCAGTACTTC.

This chain joins TRBV5-1 and TRBJ2-1, with 9 bases fitting TRBD2. Germline loops: CDR1 SGHRS, CDR2 YFSETQ. This CDR3 comprises 15 residues. With 4 bases clipped from V and 13 bases from J, the junction kept 15 bases outside the gene matches. This chain's CDR3 is CASSGGGLAGPGQFF. For the CDR3, the DNA is TGCGCCAGCAGCGGGGGTGGGCTAGCGGGACCCGGACAGTTCTTC.

The rearrangement joins TRBV19 to TRBJ2-5, with D possibly being TRBD1 or TRBD2 (6 bases each). Trimming pared 5 bases from V and 4 bases from J, leaving 14 bases between. Germline values: CDR1 LNHDA, CDR2 SQIVND (reference sequence). This CDR3 has 14 residues. The CDR3 DNA reads as TGTGCCAGTAGTCCGGGGGCGCCCCGAGAGACCCAGTACTTC. Amino acid sequence: CASSPGAPRETQYF.

The chain uses TRBV7-3 and TRBJ1-2, with D perhaps TRBD1 (5 bases). The CDR3 has 14 residues. The germline V and J ends were trimmed by 2 bases and 4 bases, with 11 bases remaining between them. From germline, CDR1 is SGHTA and CDR2 FQGTGA. CDR3 sequence reads: CASSLGAGPYGYTF. The CDR3 nucleotides are TGTGCCAGCAGCTTAGGGGCAGGTCCCTATGGCTACACCTTC.

Of note for this clone: Other DNA sequences from this sample encode an identical CDR3 as well. The chain recombines TRBV29-1 with TRBJ2-2; D is tentatively TRBD1 or TRBD2 (7 bases each). The V gene's germline CDR1 is SQVTM and CDR2 ANQGSEA. Deletions cut 5 bases from V and 5 bases from J, with 12 bases between. CDR3 length equals 13 residues. The CDR3 region has the DNA TGCAGCGTTAGACAGGGAGGGACCGGGGAGCTGTTTTTT. This sequence encodes CSVRQGGTGELFF.

The J gene is TRBJ2-5, the V gene TRBV19; TRBD1 matches 9 bases. V was clipped by 5 bases and J by 4 bases; unmatched bases: 8. The CDR3 sequence is 15 residues long. Germline V gives CDR1 LNHDA, CDR2 SQIVND (reference sequence). The CDR3 spells CASSQGQGGGETQYF. CDR3 nucleotides: TGTGCCAGTAGTCAGGGACAGGGCGGCGGAGAGACCCAGTACTTC.

The chain couples TRBV18 to TRBJ2-2; 8 nucleotides line up with TRBD2. J lost 6 bases, V lost 4 bases, and 7 bases had no gene match. Germline lookup yields CDR1 KGHSH and CDR2 LQKENI. CDR3 length: 15 residues. This CDR3 reads CASSLSTSEAGELFF. The DNA for the CDR3 is TGTGCCAGCTCACTCTCGACTAGCGAGGCCGGGGAGCTGTTTTTT.

This clone has more than one count but fewer than ten. The chain combines TRBV18 with TRBJ2-5, with TRBD2 identical over 10 bases. Germline loops: CDR1 KGHSH, CDR2 LQKENI. Losses at the gene ends were 3 bases for V and 11 bases for J; bases not matched to a gene: 15. This CDR3 has 16 amino acids. For the CDR3, the DNA is TGTGCCAGCTCACCTACCTCAGCGGGAGGGCCTCGTGAGCAGTACTTC. This gives the protein CASSPTSAGGPREQYF.

This clone showed up just a few times. The chain recombines TRBV28 with TRBJ1-1; no definite D call. The CDR3 sequence is 13 residues long. V lost 5 bases and J 6 bases, leaving 13 bases between the germline ends. CDR1 is MDHEN, CDR2 SYDVKM, per germline. In nucleotides, the CDR3 is TGTGCCAGCAGTCTCACCCCTGCTCCTGAAGCTTTCTTT. This sequence encodes CASSLTPAPEAFF.

The V call is TRBV30, the J call TRBJ2-3; no firm D call. This CDR3 comprises 13 residues. Germline loops: CDR1 GTSNPN, CDR2 SVGIG (reference sequence). The V end lost 1 base, the J end lost 2 bases, and 7 bases lay between the germline ends. As DNA, the CDR3 is TGTGCCTGGAGTGGATGGGACACAGATACGCAGTATTTT. Translated, it gives CAWSGWDTDTQYF.

This clone was observed once. J is TRBJ2-7 and V is TRBV29-1, with 15 positions matching TRBD2. From germline, CDR1 is SQVTM and CDR2 ANQGSEA. This CDR3 contains 17 residues. The ends lost 4 bases at V and 1 base at J; junction bases unmatched: 8. CDR3: CSVVGTSGRRASYEQYF. The DNA of the CDR3 is TGCAGCGTTGTGGGGACTAGCGGGAGGCGCGCATCCTACGAGCAGTACTTC.

Remarks on this clone: This may be a read error: a much more frequent sequence differs by one nucleotide. Different DNA sequences within this sample yield the same CDR3. The rearrangement uses TRBV7-2 and TRBJ2-7; D gene uncertain. V lost 2 bases to trimming and J lost 3 bases, with 2 bases between them. The CDR3 has 11 amino acids. Per the germline V gene, CDR1 is SGHTA and CDR2 is FQGNSA. In nucleotides, the CDR3 is TGTGCCAGCAGCTTATTCTACGAGCAGTACTTC. It specifies CASSLFYEQYF.

The V and J genes are TRBV19 and TRBJ1-5; 9 bases match TRBD1. The CDR3 runs 16 residues. V trimming: 4 bases; J trimming: 7 bases; junction bases outside the gene matches: 11. Germline assignment: CDR1 LNHDA and CDR2 SQIVND (reference sequence). The CDR3 here is CASSTAGQGSWQPQHF. The DNA of the CDR3 is TGTGCCAGTAGTACCGCGGGACAGGGTTCTTGGCAGCCCCAGCATTTT.

The chain links TRBV19 to TRBJ1-2; D is ambiguous. The CDR3 is 14 residues long. Germline V gives CDR1 LNHDA, CDR2 SQIVND (reference sequence). The V end was cut by 5 bases, the J end by 8 bases, with 18 bases between. The CDR3 sequence: CASSGSVGGGGYTF. Written as DNA, the CDR3 is TGTGCCAGTAGTGGATCAGTGGGCGGAGGAGGCTACACCTTC.

The chain links TRBV6-1 to TRBJ1-2, with D hard to call. Per the germline V gene, CDR1 is MNHNS and CDR2 is SASEGT. This CDR3 comprises 14 residues. Trimming left V 2 bases short and J 1 base short, with 8 bases between. CDR3 sequence: CASSELTVNYGYTF. DNA for the CDR3: TGTGCCAGCAGTGAATTAACAGTTAACTATGGCTACACCTTC.

The V call is TRBV9, the J call TRBJ1-2; D is undetermined. The CDR3 consists of 14 residues. Trimming took 4 bases from V and 7 from J, leaving 17 bases between them. Germline assignment: CDR1 SGDLS and CDR2 YYNGEE. The DNA for the CDR3 is TGTGCCAGCAGCCCTCGGACCTTGGGTGGTGGCTACACCTTC. It codes for CASSPRTLGGGYTF.

The rearrangement links TRBV28 to TRBJ2-3, with 12 bases aligning to TRBD2. This CDR3 has 16 amino acids. CDR1 and CDR2 (germline): MDHEN, SYDVKM. J was trimmed by 4 bases and V by 5 bases; bases with no gene match: 7. Here the CDR3 reads CASSRGLAGRSDTQYF. DNA of the CDR3: TGTGCCAGCAGTCGCGGACTAGCGGGAAGGTCAGATACGCAGTATTTT.

Only one count was recorded for this clone. The V call is TRBV11-2, the J call TRBJ2-2; possibly TRBD2 for D (5 bases). With 4 bases removed from V and 2 bases from J, the gap between germline ends came to 5 bases. Looked up from germline, CDR1 is SGHAT and CDR2 is FQNNGV. The length of the CDR3 is 13 residues. CDR3 amino acids: CASSSGNTGELFF. In nucleotides, the CDR3 is TGTGCCAGCAGCTCGGGAAACACCGGGGAGCTGTTTTTT.